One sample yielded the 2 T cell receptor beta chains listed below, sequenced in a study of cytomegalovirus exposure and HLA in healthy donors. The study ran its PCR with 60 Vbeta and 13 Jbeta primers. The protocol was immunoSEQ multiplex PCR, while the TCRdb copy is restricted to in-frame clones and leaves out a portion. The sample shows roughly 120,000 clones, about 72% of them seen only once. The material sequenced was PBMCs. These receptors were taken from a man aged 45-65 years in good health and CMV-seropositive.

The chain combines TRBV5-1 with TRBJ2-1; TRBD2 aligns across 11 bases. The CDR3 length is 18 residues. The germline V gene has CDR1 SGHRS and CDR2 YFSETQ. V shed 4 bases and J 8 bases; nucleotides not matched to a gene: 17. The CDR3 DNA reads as TGCGCCAGCAGCCCGCCAACTAGCGGGAGTCCCATAGGGTATGAGCAGTTCTTC. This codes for CASSPPTSGSPIGYEQFF.

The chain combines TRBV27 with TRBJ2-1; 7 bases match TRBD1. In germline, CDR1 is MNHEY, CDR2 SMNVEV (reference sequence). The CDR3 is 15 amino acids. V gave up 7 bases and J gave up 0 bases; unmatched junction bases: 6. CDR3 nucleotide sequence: TGTGCCAGCAACCGACAGGGAAGCTCCTACAATGAGCAGTTCTTC. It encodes CASNRQGSSYNEQFF.